This entry lists 32 T cell receptor beta chains sequenced from one sample in a study of OX40 agonist ivuxolimab in advanced cancers. Measured with immunoSEQ multiplex PCR; TCRdb has only the in-frame clones, and not every one. The data show about 46,000 clones, more than 80% seen once. Specimen: CD4+ or CD8+ T cells sorted from blood, collected in a trial of the OX40 agonist ivuxolimab. The source is an adult with an advanced solid tumor such as melanoma, head and neck, liver or kidney cancer.

This clone was seen a single time. V usage is TRBV25-1 and J usage is TRBJ1-4, with D uncertain. The CDR3 consists of 16 residues. The V gene's germline CDR1 is MGHDK and CDR2 SYGVNS. Trimming took off 1 base at V and 0 bases at J, with 9 bases between the two ends. The CDR3 DNA reads TGTGCCAGCAGTGAATCCGACTATGCAACTAATGAAAAACTGTTTTTT. It encodes CASSESDYATNEKLFF. Using reference TRBV25-1 and TRBJ1-4 for the parts outside the CDR3, the full variable domain is EADIYQTPRYLVIGTGKKITLECSQTMGHDKMYWYQQDPGMELHLIHYSYGVNSTEKGDLSSESTVSRIRTEHFPLTLESARPSHTSQYLCASSESDYATNEKLFFGSGTQLSVL.

This clone was detected once. The rearrangement joins TRBV15 to TRBJ1-1; maybe TRBD1 (6 bases). Germline assignment: CDR1 LNHNV and CDR2 YYDKDF (reference sequence). V lost 0 bases to trimming and J lost 5 bases, with 19 bases between them. This CDR3 region has 17 residues. The CDR3 DNA reads TGTGCCACCAGCAGAGATCTTACATGGGGGCGCGGGACTGAAGCTTTCTTT. Protein sequence: CATSRDLTWGRGTEAFF. The whole variable domain, filled in from reference TRBV15 and TRBJ1-1, reads DAMVIQNPRYQVTQFGKPVTLSCSQTLNHNVMYWYQQKSSQAPKLLFHYYDKDFNNEADTPDNFQSRRPNTSFCFLDIRSPGLGDTAMYLCATSRDLTWGRGTEAFFGQGTRLTVV.

The chain is built from TRBV12-5 and TRBJ1-1; D possibly corresponds to TRBD1 (5 bases). V was shortened by 3 bases and J by 6 bases, with 26 bases between the two germline ends. Per germline, CDR1 LGHNT and CDR2 FRNRAP. The CDR3 is 18 amino acids. Here the CDR3 reads CASGFLVGTHSSTPEAFF. CDR3 DNA sequence: TGTGCTAGTGGTTTCTTAGTTGGGACGCATTCATCCACCCCTGAAGCTTTCTTT.

The J gene is TRBJ1-5, the V gene TRBV2, with D unclear. Germline loops: CDR1 SNHLY, CDR2 FYNNEI. The germline V and J ends were trimmed by 7 bases and 4 bases, with 14 bases remaining between them. This CDR3 is 14 amino acids long. CDR3 in amino acids: CASTANQRNQPQHF. The CDR3 DNA reads as TGTGCCAGCACGGCAAACCAGAGAAATCAGCCCCAGCATTTT.

This sequence joins TRBV7-6 and TRBJ2-1; 9 nucleotides align to TRBD2. The J segment lost 2 bases and the V segment lost 1 base, leaving 3 bases of the junction unmatched. Germline values: CDR1 SGHVS, CDR2 FNYEAQ. The CDR3 consists of 16 residues. CDR3 protein: CASSLDPSGAYNEQFF. CDR3 DNA: TGTGCCAGCAGCTTAGATCCTAGCGGGGCCTACAATGAGCAGTTCTTC.

This CDR3 is CASSVVGGGISTDTQYF. The CDR3 DNA sequence: TGTGCCAGCAGCGTAGTTGGTGGTGGGATAAGCACAGATACGCAGTATTTT. The V gene is TRBV9, the J gene TRBJ2-3; D is unclear. This CDR3 comprises 17 residues. Trimming left V 0 bases short and J 0 bases short, with 14 bases between. Looked up from germline, CDR1 is SGDLS and CDR2 is YYNGEE.

In this sample, this clone turned up many times. The rearrangement joins TRBV7-6 to TRBJ2-1, with 9 bases identical to TRBD2. Trimming took 5 bases from V and 1 from J; bases not matched to a gene: 12. The CDR3 has 18 amino acids. The V gene's germline CDR1 is SGHVS and CDR2 FNYEAQ. The CDR3 loop is CASSRGLAGEDSYNEQFF. The CDR3, as DNA: TGTGCCAGCAGCCGCGGGTTAGCGGGAGAGGATTCCTACAATGAGCAGTTCTTC. The full variable domain, in which reference TRBV7-6 and TRBJ2-1 provide the parts outside the CDR3, is GAGVSQSPRYKVTKRGQDVALRCDPISGHVSLYWYRQALGQGPEFLTYFNYEAQQDKSGLPNDRFSAERPEGSISTLTIQRTEQRDSAMYRCASSRGLAGEDSYNEQFFGPGTRLTVL.

This chain uses TRBV4-1 with TRBJ2-3; 9 bases line up with TRBD2. V gave up 0 bases and J gave up 4 bases; unmatched junction bases: 5. Germline V gene lookup returns CDR1 MGHRA and CDR2 YSYEKL. This CDR3 region has 16 residues. This chain's CDR3 is CASSQEWRGGADTQYF. The DNA for the CDR3 is TGCGCCAGCAGCCAAGAGTGGCGGGGGGGGGCAGATACGCAGTATTTT.

The chain uses TRBV11-2 and TRBJ2-7; D gene uncertain. The CDR3 runs 14 residues. The V and J ends lost 1 base and 2 bases respectively, with 9 bases between them. CDR1 SGHAT and CDR2 FQNNGV come from the germline V gene. DNA of the CDR3: TGTGCCAGCAGCTTAGGGGGTACCACCTACGAGCAGTACTTC. Protein: CASSLGGTTYEQYF.

This clone was picked up a small number of times. The chain joins TRBV13 to TRBJ1-5; D ambiguous. This CDR3 region has 12 residues. V lost 2 bases and J lost 7, with 6 bases in between. CDR1 is PRHDT and CDR2 is FYEKMQ in the germline V gene (reference sequence). The CDR3 region is CASSLLDQPQHF. For the CDR3, the DNA is TGTGCCAGCAGCTTATTAGACCAGCCCCAGCATTTT.

V gene TRBV6-5 combines with J gene TRBJ1-1; perhaps TRBD1 as D (6 bases). The V end lost 6 bases, the J end lost 1 base, and 9 bases lay between the germline ends. CDR1 is MNHEY, CDR2 SVGAGI, per germline. This CDR3 contains 13 residues. CDR3 amino acids: CASRTGKNTEAFF. DNA for the CDR3: TGTGCCAGCAGAACAGGGAAGAACACTGAAGCTTTCTTT.

The chain joins TRBV5-1 to TRBJ1-4; a possible D gene is TRBD1 (6 bases). Per the germline V gene, CDR1 is SGHRS and CDR2 is YFSETQ. Trimming took off 1 base at V and 5 bases at J, with 9 bases between the two ends. This CDR3 contains 14 residues. CDR3: CASSLTGTNEKLFF. The CDR3 DNA reads as TGCGCCAGCAGCTTGACAGGGACAAATGAAAAACTGTTTTTT.

The chain carries TRBV6-5 and TRBJ1-1; TRBD1 might be the D (5 bases). V gave up 2 bases and J gave up 4 bases, with 11 bases separating them. This CDR3 contains 14 residues. Germline assignment: CDR1 MNHEY and CDR2 SVGAGI. The CDR3 sequence is CASSYGGISTEAFF. The CDR3 bases are TGTGCCAGCAGTTACGGGGGGATTAGCACTGAAGCTTTCTTT.

Only one count was recorded for this clone. This sequence joins TRBV4-3 and TRBJ2-2; 10 bases align to TRBD2. Germline assignment: CDR1 LGHNA and CDR2 YSLEER. This CDR3 comprises 15 residues. V gave up 2 bases and J gave up 4 bases; unmatched junction bases: 1. The CDR3 loop is CASSQTSGATGELFF. Written as DNA, the CDR3 is TGCGCCAGCAGCCAAACTAGCGGGGCCACCGGGGAGCTGTTTTTT.

The chain links TRBV7-2 to TRBJ2-4; D remains ambiguous. The CDR3 covers 19 residues. Germline CDR1 reads SGHTA; CDR2 reads FQGNSA. Trimming took 1 base from V and 3 from J, leaving 22 bases between them. DNA of the CDR3: TGTGCCAGCAGCTTAGGACGCCCTCCTTTCCGCGGTAGCAAAAACATTCAGTACTTC. Translation gives CASSLGRPPFRGSKNIQYF.

The chain links TRBV4-1 to TRBJ1-1; D call uncertain. This CDR3 is built from 14 residues. V was shortened by 3 bases and J by 1 base, with 9 bases between the two germline ends. Germline V lookup: CDR1 MGHRA, CDR2 YSYEKL. CDR3 DNA sequence: TGCGCCAGCAGCCAGGGTGGTCAGAACACTGAAGCTTTCTTT. Translating gives CASSQGGQNTEAFF.

The chain uses TRBV6-4 and TRBJ2-3, with 9 bases matching TRBD2. After removal of 0 bases from V and 3 bases from J, the junction contained 4 bases not matched to a gene. Germline CDR1 reads MRHNA; CDR2 reads SNTAGT. The CDR3 has 16 amino acids. The CDR3 coding sequence is TGTGCCAGCAGTGACTCTTGGCGGGAGGGTACAGATACGCAGTATTTT. This codes for CASSDSWREGTDTQYF.

The chain couples TRBV5-1 to TRBJ1-5; no firm D call. The V end lost 1 base, the J end lost 5 bases, and 7 bases lay between the germline ends. CDR1 and CDR2 (germline): SGHRS, YFSETQ. The CDR3 runs 13 residues. CDR3 protein: CASSLIPYQPQHF. The CDR3 DNA reads as TGCGCCAGCAGCTTGATCCCTTATCAGCCCCAGCATTTT.

This clone was observed once. V and J are TRBV5-4 and TRBJ1-1, with a possible D match to TRBD1 (5 bases). In germline, CDR1 is SGHNT, CDR2 YYREEE (reference sequence). The V gene lost 4 bases and the J gene lost 1 base, with 23 bases spanning the gap. The CDR3 has 18 residues. CDR3 protein: CASSEEPGPIHENTEAFF. CDR3 coding DNA: TGTGCCAGCAGCGAAGAACCGGGACCTATACATGAGAACACTGAAGCTTTCTTT.

The rearrangement uses TRBV30 and TRBJ1-3; D not resolved. Germline-derived CDR1 and CDR2 are GTSNPN and SVGIG (reference sequence). This CDR3 is built from 13 residues. Trimming removed 5 bases at V and 1 base at J, with 9 bases between. The CDR3, as DNA: TGTGCCTGGGACAAGGGATCTGGAAACACCATATATTTT. This sequence encodes CAWDKGSGNTIYF. The complete variable domain, with remaining parts taken from reference TRBV30 and TRBJ1-3, reads SQTIHQWPATLVQPVGSPLSLECTVEGTSNPNLYWYRQAAGRGLQLLFYSVGIGQISSEVPQNLSASRPQDRQFILSSKKLLLSDSGFYLCAWDKGSGNTIYFGEGSWLTVV.

The chain combines TRBV6-5 with TRBJ2-7; tentative D call: TRBD1 (5 bases). Germline V gene lookup returns CDR1 MNHEY and CDR2 SVGAGI. Trimming left V 8 bases short and J 4 bases short, with 9 bases between. This CDR3 comprises 11 residues. The CDR3 loop is CASGRTYEQYF. CDR3 DNA sequence: TGTGCCAGCGGCCGGACATACGAGCAGTACTTC.

CDR3 in amino acids: CASSIGGRETQYF. In nucleotides, the CDR3 is TGTGCCAGTAGTATAGGGGGGAGAGAGACCCAGTACTTC. The rearrangement links TRBV19 to TRBJ2-5; D may match TRBD1 or TRBD2 (5 bases each). From germline, CDR1 is LNHDA and CDR2 SQIVND (reference sequence). The V end was cut by 1 base, the J end by 4 bases, with 7 bases between. The CDR3 is 13 amino acids.

This sequence joins TRBV5-4 and TRBJ2-7; weak D call: TRBD1 (6 bases). The CDR3 is made up of 16 amino acids. CDR1 and CDR2 (germline): SGHNT, YYREEE (reference sequence). V lost 0 bases, J lost 4 bases, and 17 bases lay in between. The CDR3 here is CASSLEGRGIVYEQYF. The CDR3 nucleotides read TGTGCCAGCAGCTTGGAGGGCAGGGGAATCGTTTACGAGCAGTACTTC.

The V gene is TRBV4-1, the J gene TRBJ1-1, with a tentative D call TRBD1 (5 bases). The CDR3 is made up of 18 amino acids. Trimming took 1 base from V and 3 from J, leaving 21 bases between them. Germline V CDR1 and CDR2: MGHRA, YSYEKL. The CDR3 reads CASSQAPRHPRGYTEAFF. The CDR3 coding sequence is TGCGCCAGCAGCCAAGCCCCCCGACATCCTAGGGGTTACACTGAAGCTTTCTTT.

The chain is built from TRBV5-6 and TRBJ2-7, with TRBD1 matching 10 bases. The junction had 17 bases not matched to a gene; V was cut back by 4 bases and J by 7 bases. The germline V gene has CDR1 SGHDT and CDR2 YYEEEE. CDR3 length: 17 residues. CDR3 bases: TGTGCCAGCAGCCCCGAGGGCCACGGGACAGGGGCCTGGGAGCAGTACTTC. It specifies CASSPEGHGTGAWEQYF.

This chain links TRBV27 with TRBJ2-1; 9 bases map to TRBD2. Germline CDR1 is MNHEY and CDR2 is SMNVEV (reference sequence). V was pared by 1 base and J by 7 bases, with 2 bases of the junction left unmatched. CDR3 length: 14 amino acids. CDR3 in amino acids: CASSLLSGGNEQFF. The CDR3, as DNA: TGTGCCAGCAGTTTATTAAGCGGGGGGAATGAGCAGTTCTTC.

This chain uses TRBV27 with TRBJ2-2, with TRBD2 as a possible D gene (5 bases). Germline CDR1 MNHEY, CDR2 SMNVEV (reference sequence). Deletions cut 2 bases from V and 7 bases from J, with 8 bases between. This CDR3 has 13 residues. CDR3 amino acids: CASSLKGDGELFF. For the CDR3, the DNA is TGTGCCAGCAGTTTAAAGGGAGACGGGGAGCTGTTTTTT.

V gene TRBV27 combines with J gene TRBJ1-6; D call uncertain. The V gene lost 8 bases and the J gene lost 10 bases, with 12 bases spanning the gap. CDR1 and CDR2 (germline): MNHEY, SMNVEV (reference sequence). The CDR3 totals 12 residues. In DNA form, the CDR3 reads TGTGCCAGCGGGATAGGGCAATCACCCCTCCACTTT. Its translation is CASGIGQSPLHF.

There are a few counts of this clone. The chain carries TRBV5-4 and TRBJ2-6, with D unclear. The V gene lost 0 bases and the J gene lost 1 base, with 11 bases spanning the gap. Germline-derived CDR1 and CDR2 are SGHNT and YYREEE (reference sequence). CDR3 length: 17 amino acids. This CDR3 is CASSLAHSPSGANVLTF. The CDR3 DNA reads TGTGCCAGCAGCTTGGCGCACTCCCCTTCTGGGGCCAACGTCCTGACTTTC.

As for this clone: This CDR3 is also generated by other DNA sequences in the sample. The CDR3 DNA reads as TGTGCCAGTAGTATCCCCCGGGTAGGGTACAATGAGCAGTTCTTC. Amino acid sequence: CASSIPRVGYNEQFF. The genes are TRBV19 and TRBJ2-1; D call uncertain. Germline CDR1 reads LNHDA; CDR2 reads SQIVND (reference sequence). V gave up 3 bases and J gave up 4 bases, with 13 bases separating them. There are 15 residues in the CDR3.

The chain uses TRBV10-3 and TRBJ1-5, with 11 bases identical to TRBD1. Germline trimming cut 9 bases from V and 4 bases from J; bases unmatched to any gene: 5. Germline V gene sequence: CDR1 ENHRY, CDR2 SYGVKD. This CDR3 is built from 14 residues. As DNA, the CDR3 is TGTGCCATAGATGGGACAGGGGGGAATCAGCCCCAGCATTTT. Its protein is CAIDGTGGNQPQHF.

This clone came up once. The V gene is TRBV5-4, the J gene TRBJ2-3; D not certain. CDR3 size: 13 residues. Looked up from germline, CDR1 is SGHNT and CDR2 is YYREEE (reference sequence). V lost 4 bases, J lost 4 bases, and 10 bases lay in between. This chain's CDR3 is CASSPRLADTQYF. CDR3 sequence (DNA): TGTGCCAGCAGCCCGCGCCTGGCAGATACGCAGTATTTT.